A selection of T cell receptor beta chains follows, all from one sample in a study of shared clonotypes between healthy human individuals. This table comes from immunoSEQ multiplex PCR, and its TCRdb copy is limited to in-frame clones, with some not included. The table records about 2.4 million clones, around nine tenths of them present only once. Input material: naive CD4+ T cells sorted from blood. These TCRs come from a man younger than 35 in good health. Both conserved end residues are part of each CDR3. D genes are given only for firm matches. The size entry is marked missing in some rows and otherwise reads once, few, many or a size class.

v_gene: TRBV19
abundance: .
d_gene: .
j_gene: TRBJ2-3
CDR3aa: CASRDGRTDTQYF
CDR3nt: TGTGCCAGTAGGGACGGTCGCACAGATACGCAGTATTTT

v_gene: TRBV5-6
abundance: .
d_gene: TRBD1
j_gene: TRBJ2-5
CDR3aa: CASSLATGAETQYF
CDR3nt: TGTGCCAGCAGCTTGGCGACAGGGGCAGAGACCCAGTACTTC

v_gene: TRBV5-1
abundance: .
d_gene: TRBD1
j_gene: TRBJ2-7
CDR3aa: CASSLGTGGAYEQYF
CDR3nt: TGCGCCAGCAGCTTGGGGACAGGTGGGGCCTACGAGCAGTACTTC

v_gene: TRBV10-1
abundance: .
d_gene: .
j_gene: TRBJ1-1
CDR3aa: CASTPGHWNTEAFF
CDR3nt: TGCGCCAGCACCCCGGGACACTGGAACACTGAAGCTTTCTTT

v_gene: TRBV6-4
abundance: .
d_gene: TRBD1
j_gene: TRBJ2-7
CDR3aa: CASSDSRDSSYEQYF
CDR3nt: TGTGCCAGCAGTGACTCCCGGGACAGCTCCTACGAGCAGTACTTC

v_gene: TRBV4-1
abundance: few
d_gene: .
j_gene: TRBJ1-5
CDR3aa: CASSQSQELNNQPQHF
CDR3nt: TGCGCCAGCAGCCAATCACAGGAGTTAAACAATCAGCCCCAGCATTTT

v_gene: TRBV30
abundance: .
d_gene: .
j_gene: TRBJ1-3
CDR3aa: CAWAREYPGNTIYF
CDR3nt: TGTGCCTGGGCGAGGGAATACCCTGGAAACACCATATATTTT

v_gene: TRBV5-1
abundance: .
d_gene: .
j_gene: TRBJ2-5
CDR3aa: CASSVQQETQYF
CDR3nt: TGCGCCAGCAGCGTCCAACAAGAGACCCAGTACTTC

v_gene: TRBV11-2
abundance: .
d_gene: .
j_gene: TRBJ1-3
CDR3aa: CASSPDRGPGNTIYF
CDR3nt: TGTGCCAGCAGCCCGGACAGAGGGCCTGGAAACACCATATATTTT

v_gene: TRBV25-1
abundance: .
d_gene: .
j_gene: TRBJ2-2
CDR3aa: CASSDIGSGLPNTGELFF
CDR3nt: TGTGCCAGCAGTGATATCGGGTCGGGACTCCCGAACACCGGGGAGCTGTTTTTT

v_gene: TRBV27
abundance: .
d_gene: .
j_gene: TRBJ2-5
CDR3aa: CASSYGETQYF
CDR3nt: TGTGCCAGCAGTTATGGGGAGACCCAGTACTTC

v_gene: TRBV9
abundance: .
d_gene: TRBD1
j_gene: TRBJ2-7
CDR3aa: CASSVGQGKQYF
CDR3nt: TGTGCCAGCAGCGTAGGACAGGGAAAGCAGTACTTC